This T cell receptor (beta chain) originates from a study of CD8 T cells in Susac syndrome. TCR beta sequencing covered blood CD8+ and CD4+ T cells. The CDR3 totals 19 residues. The J segment lost 0 bases and the V segment lost 5 bases, leaving 13 bases of the junction unmatched. CDR1 and CDR2 from the germline V gene are MNHEY and SMNVEV (reference sequence). When the RNA was reverse transcribed, random hexamers were used with an input of about 0.5 to 1 ug. It was immunoSEQ multiplex PCR that amplified TCR beta CDR3 across 54 Vbeta and 13 Jbeta. TCRdb fed the immunoSEQ multiplex PCR reads into MiXCR, producing one record per CDR3 protein. The sample consists of around 270,000 distinct CDR3 sequences, approximately 85% of them appearing once.

The TCR sequence derives from a human donor with multiple sclerosis. The sequenced sample consisted of CD8+ T cells from PBMCs. This chain links TRBV27 with TRBJ1-5; TRBD1 aligns across 10 bases. The CDR3 sequence: CASSASGTGDLYSNQPQHF. The CDR3 bases are TGTGCCAGCAGTGCATCCGGGACAGGGGACCTATATAGCAATCAGCCCCAGCATTTT.